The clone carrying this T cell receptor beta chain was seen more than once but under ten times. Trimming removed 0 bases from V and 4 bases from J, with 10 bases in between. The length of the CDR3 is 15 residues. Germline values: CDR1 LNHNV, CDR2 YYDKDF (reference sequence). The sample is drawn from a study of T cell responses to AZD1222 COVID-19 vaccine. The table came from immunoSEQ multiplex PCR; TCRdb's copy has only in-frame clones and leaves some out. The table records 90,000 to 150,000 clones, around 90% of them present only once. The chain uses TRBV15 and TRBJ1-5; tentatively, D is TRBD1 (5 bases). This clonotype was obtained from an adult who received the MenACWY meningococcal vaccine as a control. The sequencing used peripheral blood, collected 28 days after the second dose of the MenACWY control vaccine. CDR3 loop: CATSRDLGGNQPQHF. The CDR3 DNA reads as TGTGCCACCAGCAGAGATCTGGGGGGAAATCAGCCCCAGCATTTT.